This TCR beta chain appears in the sequencing data of a study of cytomegalovirus exposure and HLA in healthy donors (dated 2017 in TCRdb). For context, the study as a whole: According to an earlier analysis of 450 to 650 of the donors, some 180 million T cells yielded 117 million unique TCR beta sequences and about 300 Gb of sequence data. An early release covering around 630 HLA-typed donors comprised about 290 gigabases of sequencing data and approximately 85 million unique TCR sequences. The genetic ancestry cluster associated with self-reported Caucasian donors included 70% to 85% of the 350 to 500 genotyped donors. The study was designed to test whether signatures of past pathogen exposure could be identified by cataloging public T cell receptors. The study used immunosequencing to profile the T cell repertoires of approximately 650 subjects and linked those repertoires to cytomegalovirus serostatus. Along with the approximately 600-subject first cohort, a separate validation cohort of over 90 different subjects was used. High-throughput TCR immunosequencing, statistical association of individual TCRs with disease status, and machine learning were combined to predict cytomegalovirus infection status. A later analysis re-examined previously published TCR beta repertoires from around 670 donors and added high-resolution HLA genotyping to investigate patterns of TCR occurrence. Rather than drawing on any new phenotypic data, the later analysis identified candidate immune exposures from TCR beta sequences and the way those sequences occurred across donors. An earlier analysis of 587 of the donors applied high-throughput TCR beta sequencing to assess whether each TCR beta V gene segment acted as functional or pseudogenic. Donor age, sex, ethnicity and CMV serostatus were compiled together with the repertoire data. A later genetic analysis used genome-wide SNP genotypes for about three fifths of the 666 donors, treating that subset as a discovery cohort. All discovery cohort repertoires had been generated using a single sequencing platform. HLA typing included class I and class II loci at four-digit resolution. Typing coverage varied by locus: roughly 629-630 donors for A, B, C, DRB1 and DQB1; approximately 500 for DQA1; 606 for DPA1; approximately 450 for DPB1. Because of strong linkage in the cohort, roughly five DR-DQ haplotypes were treated as single units for association and clustering. Among about 360 genotyped donors of the cohort, an average of about 240,000 unique TCR beta nucleotide sequences were sequenced per donor, roughly 20% of them non-productive. Overall study outcomes, separate from this receptor: A few of the identified cytomegalovirus-associated TCR beta chains were confirmed in vitro to be specific for cytomegalovirus antigens. In this cohort, only TCR beta chains were sequenced, and detectable features were limited by the absence of alpha or paired-chain data. A further reported finding was that TCR beta sequences accurately predicted the HLA-A and HLA-B alleles for most subjects in the first cohort. Assigning TCR associations to individual alleles was difficult when HLA alleles, especially DR and DQ, strongly co-occurred. In a later analysis, most CMV-associated TCR beta chains were found to appear HLA-restricted, with HLA associations seemingly driven largely by CMV exposure. Across donors, most TCR sequences were observed very rarely, whereas some public TCRs were present in many individuals. A later analysis associated 16,951 TCR beta sequences with specific HLA alleles at a false discovery rate of 0.05. According to a later genetic analysis, donors in an Asian-associated ancestry cluster had fewer N-insertions in productive TCRs than the roughly 700-donor mean. Several of the top co-occurrence clusters appeared to be linked to parvovirus B19, influenza, CMV and Epstein-Barr virus, according to a later analysis. Broadly in line with IMGT annotations, most TCR beta V segments showed up in productive rearrangements about 87% or about 30% of the time in an earlier analysis of roughly 590 of the donors. In the study, around 150 TCR beta chains were listed as associated with cytomegalovirus. HLA typing was unavailable for some donors at each locus, so association tests used only the typed subset. Linkage disequilibrium might explain the correlated functional status among segregating V segments, but an unknown experimental factor could not be excluded. Cytomegalovirus status was reported to be diagnosed by the classifier with high specificity and sensitivity in both the original and validation cohorts. It was suggested by the authors that the approach could potentially be generalized to other disease states and immunological phenotypes. The only immune exposure information available for the cohort was CMV serostatus. Presence/absence analyses assumed roughly uniform sequencing depth across donors, an assumption that may not hold. Some IMGT-functional V segments, including TRBV6-2 and TRBV6-3, could not be distinguished by the 87-base-pair reads and were therefore excluded. A group of highly shared sequence variants was considered likely to be a technical artifact of the sequencing pipeline. The earlier analysis of approximately 540 of the donors excluded approximately 17 rarely observed V segments, including chromosome 9 orphons, because counts were too low. In a later analysis, TCR association rates were found to vary across HLA loci, with the most associated TCRs seen for DRB1 alleles and the fewest for HLA-C alleles. In a later analysis, HLA-associated TCR beta chains showed more clonal expansion and lower generation probabilities than non-associated chains that were equally common. In a later genetic analysis, a missense DCLRE1C variant was associated with V-gene and J-gene trimming of TCR beta chains, and the association was replicated in an independent cohort.

The CDR3 starts with the cysteine, ends with the phenylalanine, and has 17 residues. Only CDR3 DNA is held: 51 bases, read in frame from base 1. The table lists this clone with a few counts. It lacks a known antigen. Base-call qualities are not available, and no considerably larger clone is one nucleotide away. The library came from the immunoSEQ multiplex PCR assay. The multiplex PCR relied on a mix of 60 forward primers for TCR Vbeta segments and 13 reverse primers for TCR Jbeta segments. Amplification of the CDR3 region of rearranged TCR beta genes was performed with a multiplex PCR assay on genomic DNA. On the Illumina HiSeq System, the amplified TCR beta libraries were sequenced as 87-base-pair reads. Per the authors' processing: A later analysis tallied tens of millions of unique TCR beta chains across the 640 or so repertoires, and about 12 million of those chains were shared by two or more donors. A nearest-neighbor algorithm error-corrected the raw reads and collapsed the reads into unique sequences, merging closely related sequences to remove PCR and sequencing errors. CDR3 sequences were aligned to IMGT reference sequences to assign V, D and J gene segments. For a sequence to be retained, a match of at least six nucleotides to both a V gene segment and a J gene segment was required. A rearrangement was called productive if the CDR3 had no stop codons and remained in frame with V and J, and every other rearrangement was called non-productive. CDR3 was defined by IMGT convention, running from the second conserved V-encoded cysteine to the conserved J-encoded phenylalanine. The earlier analysis of about 500 of the donors excluded sequences that lacked an unambiguous match to a single V gene segment. In an earlier analysis of a few hundred of the donors, a V segment was called functional when productive rearrangements were above 56.7%, and segregating when the standard deviation between donors exceeded 5%. A statistical classification framework was developed to diagnose cytomegalovirus status using the catalog of TCR beta chain sequences. In a later analysis, V and J genes were assigned by comparing TCR nucleotide sequences against IMGT/GENE-DB human TR gene sequences. Using the TCRdist pipeline, a later analysis assigned CDR3 sequences along with most-parsimonious VDJ recombination scenarios. In a later analysis, every TCR beta chain was defined by the combination of its CDR3 amino acid sequence and its V-gene family, and reads without a unique V-gene family were dropped. To address suspected cross-contamination and a sequencing artifact, a later analysis removed 450 to 700 highly shared, low-generation-probability nucleotide sequences. In a later analysis, a clonal expansion index was calculated for each public chain from normalized within-repertoire ranks of inferred template counts. Generation probabilities in a later analysis came from a VDJ recombination model fitted to out-of-frame rearrangements, and those results were checked against IGoR. In a later analysis, hypergeometric tests were used to score TCR-TCR, TCR-HLA and TCR-CMV co-occurrence, with a repertoire-size bias correction applied to TCR pairs. A later analysis estimated false discovery rates by permuting HLA or CMV assignments 20 times. A later analysis grouped co-occurring TCRs with DBSCAN, adding TCRdist sequence similarity when clustering within HLA-allele-positive subsets. Repertoires with fewer than 30,000 or more than 120,000 public chains were left out of co-occurrence clustering, as were a handful of repertoires with anomalous nucleotide sharing. TCRdb provides this immuneACCESS table in a form limited to in-frame rearrangements. Some clones are lacking; in checked studies, under half of them reflect an unresolved V gene, and why the rest are absent is not known. Clone size and the V and J calls come from that table; the DNA yielded D and trimming. Within this sample are 100,000 to 150,000 clones, with around two thirds of them counted one time only. The ten largest clonotypes hold approximately 2.6% of the sample.

The cohort comprised 666 healthy bone marrow donors. Cohort members were all nominally healthy when sampled, although unrecorded immune exposures were likely present. Of the approximately 700 cohort members, roughly 300 had positive CMV serostatus and 350 to 450 had negative CMV serostatus, and CMV serostatus was not recorded for the donor. Each donor provided a peripheral blood sample, and peripheral blood mononuclear cells were used for TCR beta sequencing. The Qiagen DNeasy Blood Extraction Kit was used to extract genomic DNA from the blood cell samples. The specimen was PBMCs. Rearrangement joined TRBV7-5 to TRBJ2-5; TRBD2 reflects the table's D call only, with no check against the DNA. TRBV7-5 is termed a pseudogene. The TCR originated in a human donor in good health. The nucleotide sequence reads TGTGTCAGAAGCACCCAAGGGGGGGGCCGGGGACAAGAGACCCAGTACTTC. This encodes CVRSTQGGGRGQETQYF.